The clone carrying this T cell receptor beta chain was found many times. One entry per CDR3 protein, called by TCRdb with MiXCR from the RACE reads. Among tens of thousands of distinct CDR3 sequences, over 8% were seen once, and the ten largest hold around 15%. The time point was: pre-sensitization, week 0. Described treatment: therapeutic diphenylcyclopropenone sensitization with weekly scalp DPC. The data were obtained in a study of human T cells and chemical hapten exposure. CDR1 is LGHDT and CDR2 is YNNKEL in the germline V gene (reference sequence). The CDR3 spans 15 residues. V lost 4 bases and J 5 bases, leaving 14 bases between the germline ends.

The chain links TRBV3-1 to TRBJ1-4; weak D call: TRBD1 (5 bases). The sample consisted of whole blood, taken in connection with sensitization to the hapten diphenylcyclopropenone (DPC). The clonotype was recovered from a woman aged 35 to 49 with alopecia areata. Some clones in this sample may be carry-over from other donors' samples. The DNA of the CDR3 is TGTGCCAGCAGCCGGGGCGGGGAAGGGAATGAAAAACTGTTTTTT. This translates into CASSRGGEGNEKLFF.